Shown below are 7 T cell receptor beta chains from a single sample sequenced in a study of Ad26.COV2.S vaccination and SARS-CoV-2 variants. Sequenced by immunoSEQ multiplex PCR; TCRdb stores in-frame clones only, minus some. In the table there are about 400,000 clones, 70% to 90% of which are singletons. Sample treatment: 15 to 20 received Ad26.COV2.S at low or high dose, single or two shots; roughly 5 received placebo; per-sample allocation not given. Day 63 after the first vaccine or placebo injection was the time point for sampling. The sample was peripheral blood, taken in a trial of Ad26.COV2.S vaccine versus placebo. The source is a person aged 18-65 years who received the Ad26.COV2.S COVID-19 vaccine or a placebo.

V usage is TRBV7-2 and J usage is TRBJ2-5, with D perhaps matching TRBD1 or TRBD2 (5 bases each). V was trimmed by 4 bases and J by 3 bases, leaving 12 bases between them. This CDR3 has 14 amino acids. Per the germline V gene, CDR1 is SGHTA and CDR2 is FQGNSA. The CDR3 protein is CASSSPGTEETQYF. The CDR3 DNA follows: TGTGCCAGCAGCTCACCCGGGACGGAAGAGACCCAGTACTTC.

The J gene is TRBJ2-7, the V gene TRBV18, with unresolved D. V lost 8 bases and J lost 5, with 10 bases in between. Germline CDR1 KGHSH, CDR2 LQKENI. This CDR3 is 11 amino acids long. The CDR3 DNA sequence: TGTGCCAGCCGCGAGATCCACGAGCAGTACTTC. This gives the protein CASREIHEQYF.

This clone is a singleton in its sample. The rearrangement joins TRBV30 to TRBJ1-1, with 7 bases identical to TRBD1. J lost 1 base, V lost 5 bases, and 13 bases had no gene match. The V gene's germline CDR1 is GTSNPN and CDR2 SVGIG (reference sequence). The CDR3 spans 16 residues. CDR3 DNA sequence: TGTGCCTGGGGCTCTCTCAGGGGGTACTCGAACACTGAAGCTTTCTTT. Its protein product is CAWGSLRGYSNTEAFF.

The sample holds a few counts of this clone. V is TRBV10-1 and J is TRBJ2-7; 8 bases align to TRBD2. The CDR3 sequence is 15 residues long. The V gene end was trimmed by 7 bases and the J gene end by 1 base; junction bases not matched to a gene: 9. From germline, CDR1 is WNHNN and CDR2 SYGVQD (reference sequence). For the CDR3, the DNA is TGCGCCAGCACCCAAGGGGCTAGCGGGTCCTACGAGCAGTACTTC. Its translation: CASTQGASGSYEQYF.

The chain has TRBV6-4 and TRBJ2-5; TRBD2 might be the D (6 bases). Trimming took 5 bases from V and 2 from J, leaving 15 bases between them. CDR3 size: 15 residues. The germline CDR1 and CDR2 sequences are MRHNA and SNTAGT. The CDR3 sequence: CASSFQAGRQETQYF. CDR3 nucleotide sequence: TGTGCCAGCAGTTTCCAGGCGGGACGTCAAGAGACCCAGTACTTC.

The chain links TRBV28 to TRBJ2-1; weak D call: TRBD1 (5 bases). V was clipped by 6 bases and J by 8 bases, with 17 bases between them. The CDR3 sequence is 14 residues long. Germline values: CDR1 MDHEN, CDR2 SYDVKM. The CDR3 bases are TGTGCCAGCAGCTCCGCAGGGAAGATAGATGAGCAGTTCTTC. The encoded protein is CASSSAGKIDEQFF.

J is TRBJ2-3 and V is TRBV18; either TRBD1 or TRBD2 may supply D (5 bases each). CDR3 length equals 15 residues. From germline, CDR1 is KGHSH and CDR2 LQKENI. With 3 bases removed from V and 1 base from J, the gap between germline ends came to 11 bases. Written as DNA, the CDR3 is TGTGCCAGCTCACCTAGCCAGGGAGGCACAGATACGCAGTATTTT. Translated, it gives CASSPSQGGTDTQYF.